This is a list of T cell receptor beta chains from one sample in a study of OX40 agonist ivuxolimab in advanced cancers. Clones were read by immunoSEQ multiplex PCR, and TCRdb kept only the in-frame ones, dropping some. The table includes roughly 72,000 clones, about 85% detected once. Material: CD4+ or CD8+ T cells sorted from blood, obtained in a trial of the OX40 agonist ivuxolimab. Receptors were obtained from an adult with an advanced solid tumor such as melanoma, head and neck, liver or kidney cancer. The CDR3 runs from the conserved cysteine through the conserved F or W. A D gene is named only where the DNA matches it firmly. Part of the rows lack a size; the others show once, few, many or a class for expanded clones.

D	V	size	J	CDR3	DNA
.	TRBV11-3	.	TRBJ2-1	CASTVPPSHNEQFF	TGTGCCAGCACCGTACCTCCCTCCCACAATGAGCAGTTCTTC
.	TRBV4-2	.	TRBJ1-6	CASSPVGQGDSNSPLHF	TGTGCCAGCAGCCCGGTCGGGCAAGGGGATTCTAATTCACCCCTCCACTTT
TRBD1	TRBV19	.	TRBJ2-1	CASSWVQGAHNEQFF	TGTGCCAGTAGTTGGGTACAGGGGGCCCACAATGAGCAGTTCTTC
.	TRBV11-2	.	TRBJ1-1	CASSHHRVGNTEAFF	TGTGCCAGCAGCCACCACAGGGTGGGCAACACTGAAGCTTTCTTT
TRBD2	TRBV18	.	TRBJ2-1	CASSPPPSGSVNEQFF	TGTGCCAGCTCACCACCGCCCAGCGGGAGTGTGAATGAGCAGTTCTTC
TRBD1	TRBV14	.	TRBJ2-7	CASNPMGTASSYEQYF	TGTGCCAGCAACCCCATGGGGACAGCGAGCTCCTACGAGCAGTACTTC
.	TRBV13	once	TRBJ2-1	CASSSEGGNEQFF	TGTGCCAGCAGCTCAGAGGGGGGCAATGAGCAGTTCTTC
.	TRBV14	.	TRBJ1-3	CASSQGGLSSGNTIYF	TGTGCCAGCAGCCAAGGGGGACTGAGCTCTGGAAACACCATATATTTT
.	TRBV6-6	few	TRBJ2-3	CASSYSIYGDTQYF	TGTGCCAGCAGTTACTCGATTTACGGAGATACGCAGTATTTT
TRBD2	TRBV5-1	.	TRBJ2-5	CASSPGLEGETQYF	TGCGCCAGCAGCCCGGGACTAGAAGGAGAGACCCAGTACTTC
TRBD1	TRBV6-5	.	TRBJ1-1	CASSTWTGPNTEAFF	TGTGCCAGCAGTACCTGGACAGGGCCGAACACTGAAGCTTTCTTT
.	TRBV6-5	.	TRBJ1-5	CASSEALSNQPQHF	TGTGCCAGCAGCGAAGCACTTAGCAATCAGCCCCAGCATTTT
.	TRBV6-5	.	TRBJ2-7	CASRRDAFYEQYF	TGTGCCAGCAGGAGGGACGCTTTCTACGAGCAGTACTTC
.	TRBV7-6	.	TRBJ2-2	CASTQGSGSGELFF	TGTGCCAGCACTCAAGGGTCGGGGTCCGGGGAGCTGTTTTTT
TRBD1	TRBV13	.	TRBJ1-4	CASSLAGQVGEKLFF	TGTGCCAGCAGCTTAGCCGGACAGGTTGGCGAAAAACTGTTTTTT
.	TRBV7-6	.	TRBJ2-7	CASSPRSGVGCEQYF	TGTGCCAGCAGCCCAAGGTCGGGAGTTGGTTGCGAGCAGTACTTC
.	TRBV5-1	.	TRBJ1-1	CASSMDGGYTEAFF	TGCGCCAGCAGCATGGACGGGGGATACACTGAAGCTTTCTTT
.	TRBV6-1	.	TRBJ2-7	CASGIARAYEQYF	TGTGCCAGCGGGATAGCGCGGGCCTACGAGCAGTACTTC
TRBD2	TRBV14	few	TRBJ2-3	CASSQAGASGRVADTQYF	TGTGCCAGCAGCCAAGCCGGTGCTAGCGGGAGAGTCGCAGATACGCAGTATTTT
.	TRBV10-3	.	TRBJ2-1	CAIRGDLGAWNEQFF	TGTGCCATCAGAGGGGACCTTGGGGCGTGGAATGAGCAGTTCTTC
.	TRBV4-2	.	TRBJ1-4	CASSQDQVATNEKLFF	TGTGCCAGCAGCCAAGATCAGGTTGCAACTAATGAAAAACTGTTTTTT
.	TRBV6-5	.	TRBJ2-7	CASSRRDYEQYF	TGTGCCAGCAGTCGCAGGGACTACGAGCAGTACTTC
TRBD1	TRBV5-1	.	TRBJ1-1	CASSQGQGASAFF	TGCGCCAGCAGCCAGGGACAGGGGGCGTCGGCTTTCTTT
.	TRBV10-3	once	TRBJ2-1	CAISERREGQFF	TGTGCCATCAGTGAAAGGAGGGAAGGGCAGTTCTTC